Shown below are 27 T cell receptor beta chains from a single sample sequenced in a study of blood T cell repertoires in COVID-19. The protocol was immunoSEQ multiplex PCR, while the TCRdb copy is restricted to in-frame clones and leaves out a portion. The profile covers roughly 430,000 clones, with approximately 91% appearing a single time and roughly 2% taken by the ten largest. Sequenced material: PBMCs or T cells enriched from blood (not recorded which). All receptors come from a middle-aged woman with acute COVID-19.

In this sample, this clone turned up a few times. Other DNA sequences within the sample encode an identical CDR3. The chain employs TRBV27 and TRBJ1-1; D unclear. The V and J ends lost 3 bases and 1 base respectively, with 6 bases between them. There are 13 residues in the CDR3. The germline gives CDR1 MNHEY, CDR2 SMNVEV (reference sequence). The DNA for the CDR3 is TGTGCCAGCAGTTTTCGTCGGAACACTGAAGCTTTCTTT. Protein: CASSFRRNTEAFF.

The genes are TRBV5-1 and TRBJ1-1, with unresolved D. Germline CDR1 reads SGHRS; CDR2 reads YFSETQ. The CDR3 extends over 13 amino acids. V lost 0 bases and J lost 5, with 8 bases in between. In DNA, the CDR3 is TGCGCCAGCAGCTTGGTGGGCACGACTGAAGCTTTCTTT. Its translation: CASSLVGTTEAFF.

The table lists this clone with a few counts. The chain combines TRBV2 with TRBJ2-1; 10 bases align to TRBD2. The germline V gene has CDR1 SNHLY and CDR2 FYNNEI. The V gene end was trimmed by 6 bases and the J gene end by 6 bases; junction bases not matched to a gene: 5. CDR3 length: 14 residues. CDR3 amino acids: CASRDSGGINEQFF. CDR3 nucleotides: TGTGCCAGCAGGGATAGCGGGGGGATCAATGAGCAGTTCTTC.

This clone was seen a single time. The chain couples TRBV19 to TRBJ1-5; the D gene is possibly TRBD1 (6 bases). The germline V gene has CDR1 LNHDA and CDR2 SQIVND (reference sequence). There are 15 residues in the CDR3. Trimming cost V 5 bases and J 0 bases, with 11 bases left between them. The CDR3 nucleotides read TGTGCCAGTAGTGTCGGGACACTTAGCAATCAGCCCCAGCATTTT. It translates to CASSVGTLSNQPQHF. Supplemented by reference TRBV19 and TRBJ1-5, the full variable domain reads DGGITQSPKYLFRKEGQNVTLSCEQNLNHDAMYWYRQDPGQGLRLIYYSQIVNDFQKGDIAEGYSVSREKKESFPLTVTSAQKNPTAFYLCASSVGTLSNQPQHFGDGTRLSIL.

V is TRBV30 and J is TRBJ2-7; perhaps TRBD2 as D (5 bases). Germline CDR1 is GTSNPN and CDR2 is SVGIG (reference sequence). V lost 1 base and J lost 6, with 7 bases in between. The CDR3 totals 11 residues. The CDR3 reads CAWSGGSEQYF. CDR3 bases: TGTGCCTGGAGTGGAGGGTCCGAGCAGTACTTC. Together with reference TRBV30 and TRBJ2-7, the CDR3 gives the full variable domain: SQTIHQWPATLVQPVGSPLSLECTVEGTSNPNLYWYRQAAGRGLQLLFYSVGIGQISSEVPQNLSASRPQDRQFILSSKKLLLSDSGFYLCAWSGGSEQYFGPGTRLTVT.

The chain employs TRBV18 and TRBJ2-3, with TRBD1 matching 7 bases. CDR3 size: 16 residues. V shed 3 bases, J shed 1 base, and the junction held 7 bases outside the gene matches. The germline V gene has CDR1 KGHSH and CDR2 LQKENI. The CDR3 region is CASSPPDRIRTDTQYF. CDR3 nucleotides: TGTGCCAGCTCACCCCCGGACAGGATCCGCACAGATACGCAGTATTTT.

V is TRBV7-6 and J is TRBJ2-1, with 9 bases identical to TRBD2. V lost 1 base to trimming and J lost 7 bases; unmatched junction nucleotides: 5. This CDR3 is 15 amino acids long. CDR1 SGHVS and CDR2 FNYEAQ come from the germline V gene. The DNA for the CDR3 is TGTGCCAGCAGCTTAGTGCCCAGCGGGGGGAATGAGCAGTTCTTC. This translates into CASSLVPSGGNEQFF.

This clone occurred once. The chain uses TRBV7-9 and TRBJ1-1, with 8 positions matching TRBD1. Unmatched junction bases numbered 6, after V lost 6 bases and J lost 0 bases. The germline gives CDR1 SEHNR, CDR2 FQNEAQ (reference sequence). CDR3 length: 15 residues. In DNA form, the CDR3 reads TGTGCCAGCAGACGGACAGGGAATATGAACACTGAAGCTTTCTTT. It translates to CASRRTGNMNTEAFF.

V usage is TRBV9 and J usage is TRBJ2-3; the D gene is possibly TRBD2 (7 bases). V lost 4 bases to trimming and J lost 3 bases, with 15 bases between them. Germline V lookup: CDR1 SGDLS, CDR2 YYNGEE. There are 15 residues in the CDR3. Written as DNA, the CDR3 is TGTGCCAGCAGCCCCCGCGGGGGCCTAACAGATACGCAGTATTTT. Its protein product is CASSPRGGLTDTQYF.

Here the CDR3 reads CASSIRGQRPTGELFF. CDR3 sequence (DNA): TGTGCCAGTAGTATTCGGGGACAGAGACCCACCGGGGAGCTGTTTTTT. The chain carries TRBV19 and TRBJ2-2; 7 positions agree with TRBD1. Trimming cost V 3 bases and J 4 bases; bases outside gene matches: 8. Germline CDR1 LNHDA, CDR2 SQIVND (reference sequence). The CDR3 length is 16 residues.

Comments on this clone: The same CDR3 also results from other DNA sequences found in this sample. This chain connects TRBV6-5 to TRBJ1-2; a possible D gene is TRBD1 (6 bases). CDR1 and CDR2 (germline): MNHEY, SVGAGI. With 2 bases removed from V and 6 bases from J, the gap between germline ends came to 10 bases. The CDR3 length is 13 residues. The DNA for the CDR3 is TGTGCCAGCAGTTACGGGGGCGCGAATGGCTACACCTTC. It is translated as CASSYGGANGYTF.

The chain couples TRBV5-4 to TRBJ1-6; no firm D call. V was shortened by 4 bases and J by 7 bases, with 12 bases between the two germline ends. This CDR3 comprises 14 residues. The germline V gene encodes CDR1 SGHNT and CDR2 YYREEE (reference sequence). Written as DNA, the CDR3 is TGTGCCAGCAGCAGGCCAGCGCTCAATTCACCCCTCCACTTT. Its protein is CASSRPALNSPLHF. The full variable domain, in which reference TRBV5-4 and TRBJ1-6 provide the parts outside the CDR3, is ETGVTQSPTHLIKTRGQQVTLRCSSQSGHNTVSWYQQALGQGPQFIFQYYREEENGRGNFPPRFSGLQFPNYSSELNVNALELDDSALYLCASSRPALNSPLHFGNGTRLTVT.

The CDR3 DNA sequence: TGTGCCAGCAGCTTGTCGGGAAGACAGCCCCAGCATTTT. Translation: CASSLSGRQPQHF. This sequence joins TRBV5-5 and TRBJ1-5; D unresolved. CDR1 is SGHKS, CDR2 YYEKEE, per germline (reference sequence). This CDR3 comprises 13 residues. V was clipped by 1 base and J by 7 bases, with 9 bases between them.

The chain employs TRBV27 and TRBJ2-7, with D tentatively TRBD1 (5 bases). Trimming stripped 2 bases from V and 8 bases from J, with 13 bases between. Germline V gives CDR1 MNHEY, CDR2 SMNVEV (reference sequence). The CDR3 spans 13 residues. The chain's CDR3 is CASSLNLGQQQYF. The CDR3 coding sequence is TGTGCCAGCAGTTTAAATTTGGGGCAGCAGCAGTACTTC.

This chain links TRBV7-9 with TRBJ1-1; a weak D match, TRBD1 (5 bases). CDR3 size: 15 residues. The germline V and J ends were trimmed by 5 bases and 3 bases, with 16 bases remaining between them. Germline CDR1 SEHNR, CDR2 FQNEAQ (reference sequence). Here the CDR3 DNA reads TGTGCCAGCAGCCTAGGTGGGGGGGTTGACACTGAAGCTTTCTTT. Amino acids: CASSLGGGVDTEAFF.

The chain recombines TRBV2 with TRBJ1-5; 7 bases are shared with TRBD1. V lost 2 bases to trimming and J lost 6 bases; unmatched junction nucleotides: 7. The CDR3 extends over 15 amino acids. CDR1 and CDR2 from the germline V gene are SNHLY and FYNNEI. The CDR3, as DNA: TGTGCCAGCAGTGAAACCCCCCAGGGGGGTCAGCCCCAGCATTTT. Protein sequence: CASSETPQGGQPQHF.

This clone has a single count. The chain joins TRBV19 to TRBJ1-2; tentatively, D is TRBD1 (6 bases). This CDR3 has 15 residues. Germline assignment: CDR1 LNHDA and CDR2 SQIVND (reference sequence). Deletions cut 1 base from V and 3 bases from J, with 12 bases between. The CDR3 coding sequence is TGTGCCAGTAGTATAGGAGGGGGGGCTTACTATGGCTACACCTTC. Translation: CASSIGGGAYYGYTF.

The chain couples TRBV5-1 to TRBJ2-7; 11 bases align to TRBD2. The length of the CDR3 is 15 residues. Germline CDR1 SGHRS, CDR2 YFSETQ. V dropped 5 bases and J dropped 0; count of bases not matched to a gene: 4. The CDR3: CASRVGTSGSYEQYF. The CDR3 nucleotides are TGCGCCAGCAGAGTTGGGACTAGCGGCTCCTACGAGCAGTACTTC. Full variable domain (outside the CDR3, taken from reference TRBV5-1 and TRBJ2-7): KAGVTQTPRYLIKTRGQQVTLSCSPISGHRSVSWYQQTPGQGLQFLFEYFSETQRNKGNFPGRFSGRQFSNSRSEMNVSTLELGDSALYLCASRVGTSGSYEQYFGPGTRLTVT.

The rearrangement uses TRBV30 and TRBJ1-4; D ambiguous. The CDR3 spans 13 residues. Germline V CDR1 and CDR2: GTSNPN, SVGIG (reference sequence). Deletions cut 1 base from V and 8 bases from J, with 11 bases between. DNA of the CDR3: TGTGCCTGGAGTGGAAATCCGGGGGAAAAACTGTTTTTT. It encodes CAWSGNPGEKLFF.

The chain combines TRBV27 with TRBJ1-2; 10 nucleotides match TRBD1. The CDR3 has 14 residues. CDR1 is MNHEY and CDR2 is SMNVEV in the germline V gene (reference sequence). The junction had 9 bases not matched to a gene; V was cut back by 6 bases and J by 8 bases. DNA for the CDR3: TGTGCCAGCAGCCCCTTATGGGACAGGGGAGGCTACACCTTC. This translates into CASSPLWDRGGYTF.

This chain uses TRBV30 with TRBJ2-5; D possibly corresponds to TRBD2 (6 bases). Germline CDR1 GTSNPN, CDR2 SVGIG (reference sequence). V gave up 2 bases and J gave up 1 base, with 17 bases separating them. The CDR3 spans 16 residues. CDR3: CAWSRSGRGPQETQYF. In nucleotides, the CDR3 is TGTGCCTGGAGTCGAAGTGGGCGGGGACCCCAAGAGACCCAGTACTTC.

The genes are TRBV3-1 (or the pseudogene TRBV3-2) and TRBJ1-5, with no clear D. The CDR3 loop spans 15 amino acids. The germline V gene encodes CDR1 LGHDT and CDR2 YNNKEL (reference sequence). V gave up 1 base and J gave up 7 bases, with 14 bases separating them. The CDR3: CASSQAPGTGQPQHF. DNA of the CDR3: TGTGCCAGCAGCCAAGCACCGGGTACGGGACAGCCCCAGCATTTT.

About this clone: This CDR3 is also generated by other DNA sequences in the sample. The genes are TRBV5-1 and TRBJ1-1; TRBD1 matches at 7 bases. The CDR3 runs 15 residues. After removal of 0 bases from V and 1 base from J, the junction contained 3 bases not matched to a gene. The germline V gene has CDR1 SGHRS and CDR2 YFSETQ. This CDR3 is CASSLDRGRNTEAFF. CDR3 nucleotides: TGCGCCAGCAGCTTGGACAGGGGTAGGAACACTGAAGCTTTCTTT.

This clone has just a few counts. The genes are TRBV29-1 and TRBJ2-1, with 7 bases lining up with TRBD2. CDR3 length: 12 residues. Losses at the gene ends were 6 bases for V and 9 bases for J; bases not matched to a gene: 8. CDR1 is SQVTM and CDR2 is ANQGSEA in the germline V gene. DNA for the CDR3: TGCAGCGTCTCCAGGACGGGGGGTGAGCAGTTCTTC. Protein product: CSVSRTGGEQFF.

CDR3 protein: CASATSGGATGNTQYF. CDR3 nucleotides: TGTGCCAGCGCGACTAGCGGGGGAGCCACGGGGAATACGCAGTATTTT. This chain links TRBV18 with TRBJ2-3, with 12 positions matching TRBD2. The germline V gene encodes CDR1 KGHSH and CDR2 LQKENI. This CDR3 comprises 16 residues. Trimming cost V 8 bases and J 7 bases; bases outside gene matches: 13. Combining the CDR3 with reference TRBV18 and TRBJ2-3 gives the whole variable domain NAGVMQNPRHLVRRRGQEARLRCSPMKGHSHVYWYRQLPEEGLKFMVYLQKENIIDESGMPKERFSAEFPKEGPSILRIQQVVRGDSAAYFCASATSGGATGNTQYFGPGTRLTVL.

J is TRBJ1-5 and V is TRBV6-6; D ambiguous. Looked up from germline, CDR1 is MNHNY and CDR2 is SVGAGI (reference sequence). This CDR3 contains 18 residues. V was pared by 5 bases and J by 0 bases, with 20 bases between. In nucleotides, the CDR3 is TGTGCCAGCAGTCAAAGGACGGGCCGGAGGCTTAGCAATCAGCCCCAGCATTTT. This encodes CASSQRTGRRLSNQPQHF.

The chain combines TRBV27 with TRBJ2-2; 8 nucleotides line up with TRBD2. V trimming: 3 bases; J trimming: 6 bases; junction bases outside the gene matches: 6. Per germline, CDR1 MNHEY and CDR2 SMNVEV (reference sequence). The CDR3 sequence is 15 residues long. CDR3: CASSLSGGRSGELFF. CDR3 coding DNA: TGTGCCAGCAGTTTGTCGGGGGGGAGGTCCGGGGAGCTGTTTTTT.